A selection of T cell receptor beta chains follows, all from one sample in a study of blood T cells in healthy people across ages. In TCRdb, the 5' RACE reads were re-called with MiXCR into one record per CDR3 protein. The sample holds some 1.7 million distinct CDR3 sequences, roughly 27% seen once. The source material was blood. These receptors were obtained from a woman aged 25 to 45 in good health. The CDR3 runs from the conserved cysteine through the conserved F or W. The order of the fields is D gene, clone size, V gene, J gene, CDR3 DNA, CDR3 protein. The D gene is left open where the match is weak. Rows may omit the clone size; those that give it use once, few, many or a size class.

>-|-|TRBV14|TRBJ2-3
TGTGCCAGCAGCCTCTGGGACAGCACAGATACGCAGTATTTT
CASSLWDSTDTQYF
>-|-|TRBV29-1|TRBJ1-1
TGCAGCGTTGAACTGCTGGACGGCCCCACTGAAGCTTTCTTT
CSVELLDGPTEAFF
>TRBD2|-|TRBV12-3/TRBV12-4|TRBJ2-1
TGTGCCAGCAGTTTCCTAGCGGGGGCGGGAGAGCAGTTCTTC
CASSFLAGAGEQFF
>-|-|TRBV12-3/TRBV12-4|TRBJ1-5
TGTGCCAGCAGTTGGGGTGTTGGTAATCAGCCCCAGCATTTT
CASSWGVGNQPQHF
>TRBD2|few|TRBV25-1|TRBJ2-3
TGTGCCAGCAGTGAATATAAACTAGCGGCCCCGCGCGAGACGCAGTATTTT
CASSEYKLAAPRETQYF
>TRBD1|-|TRBV5-1|TRBJ2-7
TGCGCCAGCAAGGGGACAGACAACTACGAGCAGTACTTC
CASKGTDNYEQYF
>TRBD2|-|TRBV28|TRBJ2-1
TGTGCCAGCACGCCTAGCGGGGTGGATGAGCAGTTCTTC
CASTPSGVDEQFF
>-|-|TRBV5-1|TRBJ1-1
TGCGCCAGCAGCTTGACAGGGCAGCAAGAAGCTTTCTTT
CASSLTGQQEAFF
>TRBD2|many|TRBV9|TRBJ2-1
TGTGCCAGCAGCCCCCCTCAGGCGGGAGATCGGCATGAGCAGTTCTTC
CASSPPQAGDRHEQFF
>-|-|TRBV10-3|TRBJ1-1
TGTGCCATCAGTGTGGGCACGGGCACTGAAGCTTTCTTT
CAISVGTGTEAFF
>TRBD1|-|TRBV28|TRBJ1-5
TGTGCCAGCAGCACGATACAGGGGCAGCCCCAGCATTTT
CASSTIQGQPQHF
>-|many|TRBV4-1|TRBJ2-4
TGCGCCAGCAGCCAAGAAGGGTTAGTCACCGAAAACATTCAGTACTTC
CASSQEGLVTENIQYF
>TRBD2|-|TRBV2|TRBJ2-1
TGTGCCAGCAGCCACAGCGGGGACTCCTACAATGAGCAGTTCTTC
CASSHSGDSYNEQFF
>-|-|TRBV5-4|TRBJ2-5
TGTGCCAGCAGCTTGTATACAGGGACGCAAGAGACCCAGTACTTC
CASSLYTGTQETQYF
>TRBD2|many|TRBV5-1|TRBJ2-7
TGCGCCAGCACCCGATTCACAGCGGGAGGGATCTACGAGCAGTACTTC
CASTRFTAGGIYEQYF
>-|-|TRBV18|TRBJ2-1
TGTGCCAGCTCGCCTACCGGGTCCCTGAACAATGAGCAGTTCTTC
CASSPTGSLNNEQFF
>TRBD2|few|TRBV7-9|TRBJ2-7
TGTGCCAGCAGCCCGGAGGCTAGCGGAGCCTACGAGCAGTACTTC
CASSPEASGAYEQYF
>TRBD2|few|TRBV11-2|TRBJ2-1
TGTGCCAGCAGCTTAGTCTCGGCTAGCGGCAGCTCCTACAATGAGCAGTTCTTC
CASSLVSASGSSYNEQFF
>-|-|TRBV6-4|TRBJ2-3
TGTGCCAGCAGTGACTCGATAGGACGGCCAGATACGCAGTATTTT
CASSDSIGRPDTQYF
>-|few|TRBV25-1|TRBJ2-1
TGTGCCAGCAGTGAATTTGGGGGTGCTTCCTACAATGAGCAGTTCTTC
CASSEFGGASYNEQFF
>TRBD2|-|TRBV6-2/TRBV6-3|TRBJ2-1
TGTGCCAGCAGTTACTCGAGACTAGCGTTTATCGATGAGCAGTTCTTC
CASSYSRLAFIDEQFF
>-|few|TRBV6-2/TRBV6-3|TRBJ2-5
TGTGCCAGCAGTTACTCGATTCCGGAAGAGACCCAGTACTTC
CASSYSIPEETQYF
>-|-|TRBV4-3|TRBJ2-3
TGCGCCAGCAGCCAAGATGCGGCCGCCGAGATGGATACGCAGTATTTT
CASSQDAAAEMDTQYF